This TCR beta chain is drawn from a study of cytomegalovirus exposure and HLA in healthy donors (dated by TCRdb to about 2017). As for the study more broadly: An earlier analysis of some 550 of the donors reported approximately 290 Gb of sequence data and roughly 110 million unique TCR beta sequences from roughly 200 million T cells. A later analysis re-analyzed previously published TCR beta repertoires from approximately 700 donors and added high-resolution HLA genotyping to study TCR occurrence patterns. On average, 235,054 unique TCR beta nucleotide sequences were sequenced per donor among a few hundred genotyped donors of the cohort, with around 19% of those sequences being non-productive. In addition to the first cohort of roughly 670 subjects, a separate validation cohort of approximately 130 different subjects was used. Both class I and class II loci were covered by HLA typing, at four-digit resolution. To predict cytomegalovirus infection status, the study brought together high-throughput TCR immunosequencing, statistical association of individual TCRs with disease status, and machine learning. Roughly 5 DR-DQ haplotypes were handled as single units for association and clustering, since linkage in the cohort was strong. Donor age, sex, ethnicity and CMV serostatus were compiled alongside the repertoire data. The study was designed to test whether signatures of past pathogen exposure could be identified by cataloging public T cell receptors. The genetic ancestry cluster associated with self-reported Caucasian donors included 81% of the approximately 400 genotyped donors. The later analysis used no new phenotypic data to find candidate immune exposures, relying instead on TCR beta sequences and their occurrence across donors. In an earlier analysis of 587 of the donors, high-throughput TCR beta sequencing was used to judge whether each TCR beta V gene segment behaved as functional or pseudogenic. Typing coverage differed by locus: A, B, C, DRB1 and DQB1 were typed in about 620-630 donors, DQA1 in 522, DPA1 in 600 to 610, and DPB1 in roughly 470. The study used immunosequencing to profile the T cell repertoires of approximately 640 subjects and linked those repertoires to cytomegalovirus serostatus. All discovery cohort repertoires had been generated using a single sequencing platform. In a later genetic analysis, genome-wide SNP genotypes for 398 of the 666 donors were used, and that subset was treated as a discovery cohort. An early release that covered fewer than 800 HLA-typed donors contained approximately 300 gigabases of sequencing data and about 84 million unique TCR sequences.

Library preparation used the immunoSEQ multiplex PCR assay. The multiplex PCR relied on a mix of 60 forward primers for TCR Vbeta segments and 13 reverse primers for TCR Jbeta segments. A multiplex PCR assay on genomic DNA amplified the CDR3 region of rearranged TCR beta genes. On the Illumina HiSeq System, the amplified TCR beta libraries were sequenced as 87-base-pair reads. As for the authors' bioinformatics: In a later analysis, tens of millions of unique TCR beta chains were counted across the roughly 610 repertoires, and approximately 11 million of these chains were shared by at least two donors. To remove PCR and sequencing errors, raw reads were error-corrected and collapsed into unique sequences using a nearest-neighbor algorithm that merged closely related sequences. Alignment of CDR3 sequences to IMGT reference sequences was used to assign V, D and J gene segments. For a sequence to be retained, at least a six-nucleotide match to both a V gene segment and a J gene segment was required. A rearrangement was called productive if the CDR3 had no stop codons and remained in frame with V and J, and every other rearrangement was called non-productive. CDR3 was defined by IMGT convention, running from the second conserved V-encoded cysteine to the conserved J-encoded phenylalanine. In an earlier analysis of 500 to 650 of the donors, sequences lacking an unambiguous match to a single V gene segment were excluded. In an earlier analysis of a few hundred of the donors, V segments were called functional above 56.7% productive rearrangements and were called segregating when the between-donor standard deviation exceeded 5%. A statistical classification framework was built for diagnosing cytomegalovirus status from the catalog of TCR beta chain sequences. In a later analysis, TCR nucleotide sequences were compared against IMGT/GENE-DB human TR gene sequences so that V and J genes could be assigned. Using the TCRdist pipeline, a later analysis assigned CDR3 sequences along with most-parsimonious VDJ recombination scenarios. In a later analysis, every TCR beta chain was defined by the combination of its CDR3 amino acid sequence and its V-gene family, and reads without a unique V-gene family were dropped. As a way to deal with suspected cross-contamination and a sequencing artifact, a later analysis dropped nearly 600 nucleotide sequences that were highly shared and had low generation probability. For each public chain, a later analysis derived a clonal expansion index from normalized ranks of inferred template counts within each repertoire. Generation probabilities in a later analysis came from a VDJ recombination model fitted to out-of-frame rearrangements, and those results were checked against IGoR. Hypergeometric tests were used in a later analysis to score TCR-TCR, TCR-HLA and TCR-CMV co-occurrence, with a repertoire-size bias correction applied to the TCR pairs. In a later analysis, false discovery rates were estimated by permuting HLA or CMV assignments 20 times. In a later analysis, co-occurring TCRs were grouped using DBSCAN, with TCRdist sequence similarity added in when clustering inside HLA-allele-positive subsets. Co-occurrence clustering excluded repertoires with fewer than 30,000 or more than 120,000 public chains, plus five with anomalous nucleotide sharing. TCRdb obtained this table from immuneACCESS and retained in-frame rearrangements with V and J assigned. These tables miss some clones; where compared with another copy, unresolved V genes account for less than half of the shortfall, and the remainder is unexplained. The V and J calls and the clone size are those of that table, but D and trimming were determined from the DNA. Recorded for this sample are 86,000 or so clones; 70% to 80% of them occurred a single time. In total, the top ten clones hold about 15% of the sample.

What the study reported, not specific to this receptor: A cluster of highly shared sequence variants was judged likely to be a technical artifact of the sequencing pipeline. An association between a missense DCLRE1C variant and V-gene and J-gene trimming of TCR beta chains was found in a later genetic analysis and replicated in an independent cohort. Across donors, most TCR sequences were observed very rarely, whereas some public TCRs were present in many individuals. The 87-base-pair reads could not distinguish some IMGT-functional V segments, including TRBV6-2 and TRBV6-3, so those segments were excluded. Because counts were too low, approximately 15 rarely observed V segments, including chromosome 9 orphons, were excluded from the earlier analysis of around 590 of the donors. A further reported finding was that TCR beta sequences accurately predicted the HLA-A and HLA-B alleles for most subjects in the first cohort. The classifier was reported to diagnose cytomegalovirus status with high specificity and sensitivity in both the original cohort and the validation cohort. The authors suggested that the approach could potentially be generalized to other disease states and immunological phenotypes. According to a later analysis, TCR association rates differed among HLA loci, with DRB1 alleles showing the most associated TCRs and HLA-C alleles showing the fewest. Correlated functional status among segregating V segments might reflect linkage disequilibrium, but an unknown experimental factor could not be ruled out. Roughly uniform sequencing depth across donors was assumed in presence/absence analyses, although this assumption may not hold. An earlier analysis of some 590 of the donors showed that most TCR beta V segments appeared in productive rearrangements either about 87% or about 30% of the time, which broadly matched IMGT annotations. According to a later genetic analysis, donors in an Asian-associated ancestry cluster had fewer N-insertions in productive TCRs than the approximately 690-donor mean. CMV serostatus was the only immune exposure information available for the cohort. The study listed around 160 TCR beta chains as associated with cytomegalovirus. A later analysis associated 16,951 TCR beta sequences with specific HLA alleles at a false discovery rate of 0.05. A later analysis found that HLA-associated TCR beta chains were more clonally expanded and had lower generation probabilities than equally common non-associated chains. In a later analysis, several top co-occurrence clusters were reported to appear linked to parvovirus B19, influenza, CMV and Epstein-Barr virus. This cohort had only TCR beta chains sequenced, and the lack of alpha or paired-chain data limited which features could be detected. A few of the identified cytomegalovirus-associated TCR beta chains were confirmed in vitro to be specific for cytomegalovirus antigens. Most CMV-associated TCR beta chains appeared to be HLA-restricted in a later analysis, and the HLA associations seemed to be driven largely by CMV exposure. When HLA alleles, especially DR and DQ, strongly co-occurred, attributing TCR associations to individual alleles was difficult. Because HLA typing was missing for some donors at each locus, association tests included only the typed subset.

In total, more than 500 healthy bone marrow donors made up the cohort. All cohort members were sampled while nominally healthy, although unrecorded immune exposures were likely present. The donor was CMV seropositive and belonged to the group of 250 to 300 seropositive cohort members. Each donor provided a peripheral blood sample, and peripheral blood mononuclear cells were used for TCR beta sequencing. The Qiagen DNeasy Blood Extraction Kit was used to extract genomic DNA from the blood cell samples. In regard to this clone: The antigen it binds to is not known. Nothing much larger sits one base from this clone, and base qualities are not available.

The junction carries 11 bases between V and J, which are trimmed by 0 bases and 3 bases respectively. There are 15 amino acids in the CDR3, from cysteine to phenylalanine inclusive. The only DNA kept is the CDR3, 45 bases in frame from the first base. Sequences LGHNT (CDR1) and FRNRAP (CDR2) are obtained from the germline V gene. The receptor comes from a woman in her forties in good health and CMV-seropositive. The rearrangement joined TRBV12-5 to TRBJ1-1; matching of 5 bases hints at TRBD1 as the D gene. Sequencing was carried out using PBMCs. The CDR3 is CASGLVRGSDTEAFF. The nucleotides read TGTGCTAGTGGTTTGGTAAGGGGCAGCGACACTGAAGCTTTCTTT.